The clone carrying this TCR beta chain was counted between two and nine times. These data come from a study of blood T cells in healthy people across ages. The CDR3 is 15 residues long. Germline V lookup: CDR1 MNHEY, CDR2 SVGAGI. The ends were cut back, 7 bases at V and 8 bases at J, with 23 bases in the middle. Through a sample-barcoded 5' primer and a J-beta primer mix, a second PCR was run for about 6 to 11 cycles. TCRdb re-analysed the 5' RACE reads in MiXCR, keeping a single row per CDR3 protein. The sample shows about 640,000 distinct CDR3 sequences, roughly three fifths of them seen only once. The rearrangement uses TRBV6-5 and TRBJ1-2; TRBD1 might be the D (5 bases). The sequence was collected from a man aged 60 to 69 in good health. Specimen: blood. The CDR3 DNA follows: TGTGCCAGCATCTTCGGGCGGGGGAGGTTTTTCGGCTACACCTTC. This gives the protein CASIFGRGRFFGYTF.